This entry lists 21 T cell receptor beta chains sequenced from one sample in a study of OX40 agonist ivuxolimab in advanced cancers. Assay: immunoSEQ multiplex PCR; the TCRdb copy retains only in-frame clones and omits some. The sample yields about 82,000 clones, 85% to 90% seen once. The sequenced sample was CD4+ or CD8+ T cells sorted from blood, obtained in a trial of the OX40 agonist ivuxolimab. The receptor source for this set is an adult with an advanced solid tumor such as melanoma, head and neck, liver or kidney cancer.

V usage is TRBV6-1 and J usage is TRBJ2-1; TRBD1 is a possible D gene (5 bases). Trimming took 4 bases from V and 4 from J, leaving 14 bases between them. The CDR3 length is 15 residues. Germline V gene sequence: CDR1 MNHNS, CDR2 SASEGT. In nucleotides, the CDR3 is TGTGCCAGCAGTGTGTCTCCAGGGCTATACAATGAGCAGTTCTTC. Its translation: CASSVSPGLYNEQFF.

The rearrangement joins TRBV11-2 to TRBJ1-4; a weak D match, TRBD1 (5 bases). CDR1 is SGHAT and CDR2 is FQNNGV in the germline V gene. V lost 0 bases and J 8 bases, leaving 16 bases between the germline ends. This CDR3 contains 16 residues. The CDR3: CASSLDLDNGGEKLFF. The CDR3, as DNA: TGTGCCAGCAGCTTAGATTTAGACAACGGGGGGGAAAAACTGTTTTTT.

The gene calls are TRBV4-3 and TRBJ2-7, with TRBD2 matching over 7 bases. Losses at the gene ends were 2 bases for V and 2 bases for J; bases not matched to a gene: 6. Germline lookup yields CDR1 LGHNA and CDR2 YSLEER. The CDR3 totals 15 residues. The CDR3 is CASSQFSGPPYEQYF. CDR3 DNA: TGCGCCAGCAGCCAATTTAGCGGGCCCCCCTACGAGCAGTACTTC.

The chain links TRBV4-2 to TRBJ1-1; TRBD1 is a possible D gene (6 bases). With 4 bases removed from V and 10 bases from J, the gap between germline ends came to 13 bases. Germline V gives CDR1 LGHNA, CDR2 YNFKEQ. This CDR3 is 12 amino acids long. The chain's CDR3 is CASSREQGGAFF. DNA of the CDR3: TGTGCCAGCAGCCGAGAACAGGGTGGAGCTTTCTTT.

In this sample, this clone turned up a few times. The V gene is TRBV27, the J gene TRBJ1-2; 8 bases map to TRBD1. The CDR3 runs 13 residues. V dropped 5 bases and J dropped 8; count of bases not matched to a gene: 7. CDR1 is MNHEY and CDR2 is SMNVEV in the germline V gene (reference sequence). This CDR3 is CASSPNRDRGYTF. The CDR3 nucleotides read TGTGCCAGCAGTCCCAACAGGGACAGGGGCTACACCTTC.

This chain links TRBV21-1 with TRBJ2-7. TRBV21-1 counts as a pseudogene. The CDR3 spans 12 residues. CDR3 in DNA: TGTGCCAGCAGGAAGGGATGCTACGAGCAGTACTTC. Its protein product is CASRKGCYEQYF.

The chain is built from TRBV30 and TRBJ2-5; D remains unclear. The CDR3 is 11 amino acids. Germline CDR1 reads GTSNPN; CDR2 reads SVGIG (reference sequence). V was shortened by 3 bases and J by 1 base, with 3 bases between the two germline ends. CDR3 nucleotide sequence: TGTGCCTGGAGCCCCCAAGAGACCCAGTACTTC. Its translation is CAWSPQETQYF.

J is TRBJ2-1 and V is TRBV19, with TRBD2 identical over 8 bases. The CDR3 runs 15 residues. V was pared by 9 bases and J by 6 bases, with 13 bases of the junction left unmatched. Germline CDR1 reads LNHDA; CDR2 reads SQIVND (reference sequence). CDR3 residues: CASTMRAGGGNEQFF. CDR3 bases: TGTGCCAGCACCATGAGGGCCGGGGGGGGCAATGAGCAGTTCTTC.

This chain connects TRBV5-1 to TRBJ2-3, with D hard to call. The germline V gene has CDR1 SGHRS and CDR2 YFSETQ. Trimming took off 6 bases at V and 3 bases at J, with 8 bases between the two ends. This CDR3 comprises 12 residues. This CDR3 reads CASIGRTDTQYF. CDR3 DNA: TGCGCCAGCATCGGAAGGACAGATACGCAGTATTTT.

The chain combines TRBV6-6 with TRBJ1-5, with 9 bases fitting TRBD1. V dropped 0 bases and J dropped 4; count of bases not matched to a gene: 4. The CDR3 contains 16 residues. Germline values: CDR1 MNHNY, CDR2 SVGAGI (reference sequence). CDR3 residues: CASSYSKGTGNQPQHF. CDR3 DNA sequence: TGTGCCAGCAGTTACTCGAAAGGGACAGGGAATCAGCCCCAGCATTTT.

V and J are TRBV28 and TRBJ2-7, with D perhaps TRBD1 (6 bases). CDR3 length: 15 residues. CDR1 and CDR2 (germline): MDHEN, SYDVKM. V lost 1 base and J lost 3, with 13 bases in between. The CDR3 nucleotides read TGTGCCAGCAGTTTATATGGGGGCCGGATCTACGAGCAGTACTTC. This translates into CASSLYGGRIYEQYF.

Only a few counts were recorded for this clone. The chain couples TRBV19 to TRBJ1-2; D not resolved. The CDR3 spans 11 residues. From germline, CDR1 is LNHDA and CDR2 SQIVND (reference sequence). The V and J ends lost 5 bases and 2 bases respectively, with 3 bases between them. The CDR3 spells CASSQNYGYTF. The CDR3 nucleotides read TGTGCCAGTAGTCAGAACTATGGCTACACCTTC.

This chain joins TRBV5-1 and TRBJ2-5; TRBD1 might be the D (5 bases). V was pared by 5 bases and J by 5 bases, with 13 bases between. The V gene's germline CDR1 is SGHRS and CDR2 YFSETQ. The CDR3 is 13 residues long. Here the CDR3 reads CASRKGPGETQYF. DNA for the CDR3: TGCGCCAGCAGGAAGGGGCCTGGGGAGACCCAGTACTTC.

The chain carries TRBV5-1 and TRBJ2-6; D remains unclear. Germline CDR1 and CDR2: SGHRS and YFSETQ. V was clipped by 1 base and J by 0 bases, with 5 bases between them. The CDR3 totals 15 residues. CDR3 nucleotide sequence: TGCGCCAGCAGCTTGTTCCCCTCTGGGGCCAACGTCCTGACTTTC. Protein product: CASSLFPSGANVLTF.

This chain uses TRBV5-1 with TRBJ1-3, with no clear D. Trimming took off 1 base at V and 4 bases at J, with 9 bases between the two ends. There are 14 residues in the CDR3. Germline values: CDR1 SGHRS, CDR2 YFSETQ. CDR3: CASSLSPVGNTIYF. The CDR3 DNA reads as TGCGCCAGCAGCTTGAGTCCCGTCGGAAACACCATATATTTT.

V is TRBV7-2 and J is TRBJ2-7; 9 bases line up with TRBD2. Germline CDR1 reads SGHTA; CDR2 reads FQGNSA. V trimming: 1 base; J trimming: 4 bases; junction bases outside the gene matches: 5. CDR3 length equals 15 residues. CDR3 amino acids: CASSLDAGGLYEQYF. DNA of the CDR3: TGTGCCAGCAGCTTAGATGCGGGAGGGTTGTACGAGCAGTACTTC.

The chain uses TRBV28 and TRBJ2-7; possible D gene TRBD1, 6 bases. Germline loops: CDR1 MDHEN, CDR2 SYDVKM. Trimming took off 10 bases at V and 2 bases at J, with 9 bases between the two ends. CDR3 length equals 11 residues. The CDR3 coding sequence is TGTGCCATCCGGGACACCTACGAGCAGTACTTC. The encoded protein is CAIRDTYEQYF.

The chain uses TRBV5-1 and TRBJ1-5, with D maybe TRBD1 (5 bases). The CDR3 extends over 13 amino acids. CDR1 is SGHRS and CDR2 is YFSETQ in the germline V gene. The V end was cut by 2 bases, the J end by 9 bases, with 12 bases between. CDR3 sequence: CASSLIGGAPQHF. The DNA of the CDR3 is TGCGCCAGCAGCTTAATCGGGGGAGCGCCCCAGCATTTT. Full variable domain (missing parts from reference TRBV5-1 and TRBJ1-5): KAGVTQTPRYLIKTRGQQVTLSCSPISGHRSVSWYQQTPGQGLQFLFEYFSETQRNKGNFPGRFSGRQFSNSRSEMNVSTLELGDSALYLCASSLIGGAPQHFGDGTRLSIL.

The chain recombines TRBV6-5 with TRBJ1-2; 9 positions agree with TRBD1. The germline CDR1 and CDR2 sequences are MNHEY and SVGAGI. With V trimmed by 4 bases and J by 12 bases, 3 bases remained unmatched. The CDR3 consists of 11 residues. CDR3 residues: CASSSGQGNTF. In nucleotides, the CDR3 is TGTGCCAGCAGTTCCGGACAGGGGAACACCTTC.

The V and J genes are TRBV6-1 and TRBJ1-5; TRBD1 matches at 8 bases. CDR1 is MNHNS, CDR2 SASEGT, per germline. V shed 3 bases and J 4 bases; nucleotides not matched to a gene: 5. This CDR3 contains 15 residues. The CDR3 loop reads CASSDDRGPNQPQHF. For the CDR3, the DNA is TGTGCCAGCAGTGATGACAGGGGCCCTAATCAGCCCCAGCATTTT.

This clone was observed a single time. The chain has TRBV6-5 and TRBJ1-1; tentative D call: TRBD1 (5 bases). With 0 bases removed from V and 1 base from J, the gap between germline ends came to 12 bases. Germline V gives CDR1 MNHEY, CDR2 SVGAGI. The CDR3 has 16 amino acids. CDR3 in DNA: TGTGCCAGCAGTTACTCGGAGGGACTAAGGAACACTGAAGCTTTCTTT. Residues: CASSYSEGLRNTEAFF.